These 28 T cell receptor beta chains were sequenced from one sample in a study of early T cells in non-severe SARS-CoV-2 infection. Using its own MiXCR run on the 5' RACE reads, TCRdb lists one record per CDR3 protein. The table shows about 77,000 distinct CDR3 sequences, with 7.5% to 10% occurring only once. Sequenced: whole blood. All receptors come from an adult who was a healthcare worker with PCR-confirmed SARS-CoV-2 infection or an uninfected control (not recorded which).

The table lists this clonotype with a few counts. CDR3 amino acids: CASSQAGILSYEQYF. The CDR3 nucleotides read TGTGCCAGCAGCCAAGCCGGGATCCTCTCCTACGAGCAGTACTTC. The chain recombines TRBV3-1 with TRBJ2-7, with a weak D call TRBD2 (5 bases). The germline V gene encodes CDR1 LGHDT and CDR2 YNNKEL (reference sequence). V lost 1 base to trimming and J lost 0 bases, with 10 bases between them. The CDR3 sequence is 15 residues long.

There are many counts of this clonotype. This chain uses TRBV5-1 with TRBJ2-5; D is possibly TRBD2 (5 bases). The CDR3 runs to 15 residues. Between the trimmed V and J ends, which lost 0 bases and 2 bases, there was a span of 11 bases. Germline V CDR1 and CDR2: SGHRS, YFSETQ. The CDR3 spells CASSLGRALQETQYF. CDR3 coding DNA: TGCGCCAGCAGCTTGGGGCGGGCGCTGCAAGAGACCCAGTACTTC.

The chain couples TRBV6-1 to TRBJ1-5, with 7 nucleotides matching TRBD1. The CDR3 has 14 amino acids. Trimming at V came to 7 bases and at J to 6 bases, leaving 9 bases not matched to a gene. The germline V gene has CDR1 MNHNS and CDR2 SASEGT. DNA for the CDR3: TGTGCCAGCACCCAAGGGGACAGATTTCAGCCCCAGCATTTT. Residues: CASTQGDRFQPQHF.

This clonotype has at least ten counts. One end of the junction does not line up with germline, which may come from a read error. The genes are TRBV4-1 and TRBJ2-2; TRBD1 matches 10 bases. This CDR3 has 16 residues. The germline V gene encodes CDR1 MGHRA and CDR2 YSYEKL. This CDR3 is CATSPRDRGGTGELFF. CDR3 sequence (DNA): TGCGCCACCAGCCCCCGGGACAGGGGAGGCACCGGGGAGCTGTTTTTT.

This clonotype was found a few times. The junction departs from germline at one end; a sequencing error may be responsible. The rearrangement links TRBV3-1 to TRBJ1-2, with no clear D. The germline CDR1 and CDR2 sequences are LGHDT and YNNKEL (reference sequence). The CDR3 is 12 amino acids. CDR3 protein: CASSQGHYGYSF. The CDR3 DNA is TGTGCCAGCAGCCAAGGCCACTATGGCTACTCCTTC.

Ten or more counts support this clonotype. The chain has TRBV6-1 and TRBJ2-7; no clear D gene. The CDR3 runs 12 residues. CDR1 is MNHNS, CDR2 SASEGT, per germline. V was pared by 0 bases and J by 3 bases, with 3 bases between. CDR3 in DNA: TGTGCCAGCAGTGAAGCAATCTACGAGCAGTACTTC. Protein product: CASSEAIYEQYF.

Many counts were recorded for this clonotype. The CDR3 region has the DNA TGTGCCAGCAGTTTGAATCAGCCCCAGCATTTT. It codes for CASSLNQPQHF. This sequence joins TRBV28 and TRBJ1-5; D uncertain. The CDR3 consists of 11 residues. Germline loops: CDR1 MDHEN, CDR2 SYDVKM. V was cut by 3 bases and J by 4 bases, with 1 base left in between.

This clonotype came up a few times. CDR3 DNA sequence: TGTGCCAGCAGTGGGAACAGGGGTGGTACTGAAGCTTTCTTT. It yields the protein CASSGNRGGTEAFF. J is TRBJ1-1 and V is TRBV2, with TRBD1 matching 7 bases. The trim removed 4 bases at V and 5 bases at J, leaving 7 bases unmatched. The CDR3 covers 14 residues. Looked up from germline, CDR1 is SNHLY and CDR2 is FYNNEI.

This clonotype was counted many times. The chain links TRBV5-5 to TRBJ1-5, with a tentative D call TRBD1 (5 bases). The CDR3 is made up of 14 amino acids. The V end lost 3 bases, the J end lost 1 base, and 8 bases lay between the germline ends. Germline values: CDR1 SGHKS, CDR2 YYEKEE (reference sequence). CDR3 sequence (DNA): TGTGCCAGCAGCTCCCAGGGAAGCAATCAGCCCCAGCATTTT. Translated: CASSSQGSNQPQHF.

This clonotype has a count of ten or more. The CDR3 DNA follows: TGTGCCAGCAGTTCCCTTCTCCTCACAGATACGCAGTATTTT. It yields the protein CASSSLLLTDTQYF. The chain employs TRBV27 and TRBJ2-3; D uncertain. The CDR3 has 14 amino acids. V dropped 4 bases and J dropped 2 bases, with 10 bases sitting between them. CDR1 is MNHEY, CDR2 SMNVEV, per germline (reference sequence).

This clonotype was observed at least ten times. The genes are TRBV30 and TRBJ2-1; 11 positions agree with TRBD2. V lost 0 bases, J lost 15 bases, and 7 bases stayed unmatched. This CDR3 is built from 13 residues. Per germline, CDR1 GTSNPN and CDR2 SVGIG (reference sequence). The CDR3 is CAWSVGLAGGPFF. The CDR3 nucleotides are TGTGCCTGGAGTGTAGGGCTAGCGGGAGGACCGTTCTTC.

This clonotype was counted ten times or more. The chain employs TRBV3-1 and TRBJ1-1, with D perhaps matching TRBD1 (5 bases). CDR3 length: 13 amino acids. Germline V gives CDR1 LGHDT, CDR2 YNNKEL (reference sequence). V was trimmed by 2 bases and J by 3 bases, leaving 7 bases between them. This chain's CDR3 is CASSQKGYTEAFF. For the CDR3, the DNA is TGTGCCAGCAGCCAAAAGGGGTACACTGAAGCTTTCTTT.

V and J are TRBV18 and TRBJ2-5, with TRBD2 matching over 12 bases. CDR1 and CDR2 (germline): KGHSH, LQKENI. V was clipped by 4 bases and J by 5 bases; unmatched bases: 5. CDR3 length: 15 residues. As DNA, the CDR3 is TGTGCCAGCTCACAGACTAGCGGGAGCCCCGAGACCCAGTACTTC. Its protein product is CASSQTSGSPETQYF.

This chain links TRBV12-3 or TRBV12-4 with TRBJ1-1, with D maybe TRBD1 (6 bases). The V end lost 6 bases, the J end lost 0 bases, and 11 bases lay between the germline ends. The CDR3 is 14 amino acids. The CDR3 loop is CASRRGHLNTEAFF. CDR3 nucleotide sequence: TGTGCCAGCAGGAGGGGACACCTGAACACTGAAGCTTTCTTT.

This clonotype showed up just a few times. The CDR3 reads CASSAGSSGNTIYF. The CDR3 nucleotides are TGTGCCAGCAGCGCAGGGAGTTCTGGAAACACCATATATTTT. The chain uses TRBV7-8 and TRBJ1-3, with D possibly TRBD1 on 5 matching bases. Per germline, CDR1 SGHVS and CDR2 FQNEAQ. V lost 5 bases and J lost 1, with 9 bases in between. The CDR3 is 14 amino acids.

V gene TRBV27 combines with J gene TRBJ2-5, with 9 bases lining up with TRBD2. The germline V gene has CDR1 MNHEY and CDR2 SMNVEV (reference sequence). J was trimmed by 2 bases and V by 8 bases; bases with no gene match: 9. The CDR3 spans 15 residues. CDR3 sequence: CASGRLAATQETQYF. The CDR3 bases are TGTGCCAGCGGTAGACTAGCGGCAACTCAAGAGACCCAGTACTTC.

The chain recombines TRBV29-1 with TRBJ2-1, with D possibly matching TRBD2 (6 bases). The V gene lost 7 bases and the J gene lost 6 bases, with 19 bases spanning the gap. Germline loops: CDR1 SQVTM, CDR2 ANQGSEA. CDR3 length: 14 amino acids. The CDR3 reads CSGGELEVSNEQFF. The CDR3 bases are TGCAGCGGGGGGGAGTTGGAGGTGAGCAATGAGCAGTTCTTC.

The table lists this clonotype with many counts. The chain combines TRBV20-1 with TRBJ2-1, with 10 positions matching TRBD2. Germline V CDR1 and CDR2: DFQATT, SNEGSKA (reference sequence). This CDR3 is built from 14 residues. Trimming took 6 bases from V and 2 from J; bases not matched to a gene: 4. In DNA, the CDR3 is TGCAGTGCGGAACTAGCGGGAACCTACAATGAGCAGTTCTTC. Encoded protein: CSAELAGTYNEQFF.

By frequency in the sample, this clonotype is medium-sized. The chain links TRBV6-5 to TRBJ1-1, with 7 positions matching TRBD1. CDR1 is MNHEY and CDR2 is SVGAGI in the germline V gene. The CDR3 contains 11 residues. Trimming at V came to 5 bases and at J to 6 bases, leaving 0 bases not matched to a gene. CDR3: CASSDRAEAFF. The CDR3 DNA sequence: TGTGCCAGCAGTGACAGGGCTGAAGCTTTCTTT.

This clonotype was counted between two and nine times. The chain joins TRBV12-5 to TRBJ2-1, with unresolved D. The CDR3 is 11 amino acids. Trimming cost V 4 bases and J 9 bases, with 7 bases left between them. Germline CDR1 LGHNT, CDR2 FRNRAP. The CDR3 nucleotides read TGTGCTAGTGGTTGGTCGGGTGAGCAGTTCTTC. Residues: CASGWSGEQFF.

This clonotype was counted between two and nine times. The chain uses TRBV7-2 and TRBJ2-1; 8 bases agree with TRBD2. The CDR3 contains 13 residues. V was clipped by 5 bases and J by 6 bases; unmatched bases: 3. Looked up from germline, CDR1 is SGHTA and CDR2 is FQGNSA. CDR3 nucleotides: TGTGCCAGCAGCCCCGGGACTAGCAATGAGCAGTTCTTC. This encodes CASSPGTSNEQFF.

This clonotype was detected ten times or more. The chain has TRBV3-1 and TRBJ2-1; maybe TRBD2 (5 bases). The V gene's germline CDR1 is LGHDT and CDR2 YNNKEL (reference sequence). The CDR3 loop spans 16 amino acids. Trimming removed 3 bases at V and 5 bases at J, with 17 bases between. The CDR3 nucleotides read TGTGCCAGCAGCCACGGAGGACTCCGACTCGACAATGAGCAGTTCTTC. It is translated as CASSHGGLRLDNEQFF.

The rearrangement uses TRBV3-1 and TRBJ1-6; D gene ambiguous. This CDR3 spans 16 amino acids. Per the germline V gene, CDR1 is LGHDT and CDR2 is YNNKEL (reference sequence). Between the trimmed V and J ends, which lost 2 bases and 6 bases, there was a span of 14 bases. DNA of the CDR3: TGTGCCAGCAGCCAAACCGCCGGGAGTCCTAATTCACCCCTCCACTTT. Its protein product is CASSQTAGSPNSPLHF.

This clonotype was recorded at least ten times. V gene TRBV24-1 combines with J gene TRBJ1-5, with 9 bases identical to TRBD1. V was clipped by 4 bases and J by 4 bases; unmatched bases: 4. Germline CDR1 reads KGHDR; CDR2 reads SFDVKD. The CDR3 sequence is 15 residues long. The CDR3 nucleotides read TGTGCCACCAGTGAAGGACAGGGGTGGAATCAGCCCCAGCATTTT. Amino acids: CATSEGQGWNQPQHF.

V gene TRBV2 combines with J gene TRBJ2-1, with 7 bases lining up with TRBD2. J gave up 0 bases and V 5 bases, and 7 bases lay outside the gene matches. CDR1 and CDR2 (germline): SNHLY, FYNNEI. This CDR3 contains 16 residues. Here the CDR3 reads CASSYGSGPSYNEQFF. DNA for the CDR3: TGTGCCAGCAGTTATGGTAGCGGGCCCTCCTACAATGAGCAGTTCTTC.

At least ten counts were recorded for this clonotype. The CDR3 region has the DNA TGTGCCAGCAGTGCTGAACGGGAAAAACTGTTTTTT. It yields the protein CASSAEREKLFF. J is TRBJ1-4 and V is TRBV12-3 or TRBV12-4; D gene uncertain. This CDR3 has 12 residues. V lost 5 bases and J lost 8, with 9 bases in between.

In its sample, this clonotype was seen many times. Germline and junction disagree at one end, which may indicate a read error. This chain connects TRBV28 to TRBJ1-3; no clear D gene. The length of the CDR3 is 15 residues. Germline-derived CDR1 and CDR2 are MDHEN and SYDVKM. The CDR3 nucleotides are TGTGCCAGCAGTTTCCCCGGCTCCTCTGAAAACACCATATATTTT. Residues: CASSFPGSSENTIYF.

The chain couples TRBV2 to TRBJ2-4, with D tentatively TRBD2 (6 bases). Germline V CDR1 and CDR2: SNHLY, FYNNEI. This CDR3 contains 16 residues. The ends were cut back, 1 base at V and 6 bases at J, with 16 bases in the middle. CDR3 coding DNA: TGTGCCAGCAGTGAAGTCTCTGGCGGGATGGGAAACATTCAGTACTTC. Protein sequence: CASSEVSGGMGNIQYF. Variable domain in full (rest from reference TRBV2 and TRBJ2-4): EPEVTQTPSHQVTQMGQEVILRCVPISNHLYFYWYRQILGQKVEFLVSFYNNEISEKSEIFDDQFSVERPDGSNFTLKIRSTKLEDSAMYFCASSEVSGGMGNIQYFGAGTRLSVL.